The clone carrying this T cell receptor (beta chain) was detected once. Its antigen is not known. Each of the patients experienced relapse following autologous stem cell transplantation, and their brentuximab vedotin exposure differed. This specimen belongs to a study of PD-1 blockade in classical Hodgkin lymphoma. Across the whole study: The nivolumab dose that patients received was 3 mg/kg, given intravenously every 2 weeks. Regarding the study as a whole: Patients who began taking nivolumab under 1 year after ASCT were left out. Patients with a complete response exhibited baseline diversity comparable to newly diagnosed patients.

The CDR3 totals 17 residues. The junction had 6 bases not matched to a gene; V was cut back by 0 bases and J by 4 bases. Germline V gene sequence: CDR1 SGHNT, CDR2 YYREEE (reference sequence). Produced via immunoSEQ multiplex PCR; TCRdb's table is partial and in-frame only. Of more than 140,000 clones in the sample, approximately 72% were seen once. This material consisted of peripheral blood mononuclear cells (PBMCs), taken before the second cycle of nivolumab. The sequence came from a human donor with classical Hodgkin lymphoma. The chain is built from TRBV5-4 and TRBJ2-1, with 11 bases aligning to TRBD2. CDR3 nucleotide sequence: TGTGCCAGCAGCTTGGGTGGGGGGACTAGCGGATACAATGAGCAGTTCTTC. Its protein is CASSLGGGTSGYNEQFF.